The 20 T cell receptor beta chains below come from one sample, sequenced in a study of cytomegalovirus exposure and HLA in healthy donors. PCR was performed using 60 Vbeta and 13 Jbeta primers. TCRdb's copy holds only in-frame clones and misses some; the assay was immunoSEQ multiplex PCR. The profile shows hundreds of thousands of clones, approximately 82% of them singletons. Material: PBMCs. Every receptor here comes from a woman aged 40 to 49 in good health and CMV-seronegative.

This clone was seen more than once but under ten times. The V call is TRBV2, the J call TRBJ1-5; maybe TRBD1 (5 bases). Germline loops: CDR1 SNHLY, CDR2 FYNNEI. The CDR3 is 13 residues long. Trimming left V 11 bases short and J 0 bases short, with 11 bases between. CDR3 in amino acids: CAVRDYSNQPQHF. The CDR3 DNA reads TGTGCCGTCAGGGATTATAGCAATCAGCCCCAGCATTTT.

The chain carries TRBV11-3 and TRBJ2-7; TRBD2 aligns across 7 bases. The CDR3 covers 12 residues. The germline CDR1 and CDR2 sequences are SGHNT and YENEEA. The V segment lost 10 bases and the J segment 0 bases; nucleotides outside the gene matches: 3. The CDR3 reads CATGGSSYEQYF. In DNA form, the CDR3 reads TGTGCCACCGGCGGGAGCTCCTACGAGCAGTACTTC.

The CDR3 loop is CASSLTGGTEAFF. The DNA for the CDR3 is TGTGCCAGCAGCCTGACAGGCGGCACTGAAGCTTTCTTT. The rearrangement joins TRBV2 to TRBJ1-1; the D gene is possibly TRBD1 (6 bases). In germline, CDR1 is SNHLY, CDR2 FYNNEI. This CDR3 spans 13 amino acids. Trimming cost V 6 bases and J 4 bases, with 12 bases left between them.

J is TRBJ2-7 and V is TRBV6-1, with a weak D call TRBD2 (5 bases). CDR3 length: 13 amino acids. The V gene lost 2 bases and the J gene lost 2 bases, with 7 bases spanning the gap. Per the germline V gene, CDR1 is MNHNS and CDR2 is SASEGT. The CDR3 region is CASSETRAYEQYF. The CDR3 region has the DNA TGTGCCAGCAGTGAAACGAGGGCCTACGAGCAGTACTTC.

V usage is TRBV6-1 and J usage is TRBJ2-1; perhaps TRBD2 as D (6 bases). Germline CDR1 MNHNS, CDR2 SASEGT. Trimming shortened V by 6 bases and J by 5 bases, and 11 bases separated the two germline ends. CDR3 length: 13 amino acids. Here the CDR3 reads CASRTGEHNEQFF. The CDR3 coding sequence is TGTGCCAGCAGGACGGGGGAGCACAATGAGCAGTTCTTC.

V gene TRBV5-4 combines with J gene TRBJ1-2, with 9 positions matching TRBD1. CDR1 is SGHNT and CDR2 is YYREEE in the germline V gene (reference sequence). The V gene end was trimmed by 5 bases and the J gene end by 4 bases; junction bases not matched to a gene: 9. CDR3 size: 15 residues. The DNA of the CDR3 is TGTGCCAGCAGTCCGAGGACAGGGGTGGGCTATGGCTACACCTTC. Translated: CASSPRTGVGYGYTF.

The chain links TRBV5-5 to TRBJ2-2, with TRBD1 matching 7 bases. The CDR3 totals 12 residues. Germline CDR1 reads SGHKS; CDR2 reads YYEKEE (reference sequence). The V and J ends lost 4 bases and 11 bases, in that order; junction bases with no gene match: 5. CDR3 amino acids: CASSERTGELFF. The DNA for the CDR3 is TGTGCCAGCAGCGAAAGGACAGGAGAGCTGTTTTTT.

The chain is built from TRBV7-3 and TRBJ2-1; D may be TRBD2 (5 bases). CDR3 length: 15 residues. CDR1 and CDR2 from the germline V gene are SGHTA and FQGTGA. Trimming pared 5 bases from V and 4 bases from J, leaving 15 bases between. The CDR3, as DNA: TGTGCCAGCAGCCCCCACTTCCGGGAATACAATGAGCAGTTCTTC. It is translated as CASSPHFREYNEQFF.

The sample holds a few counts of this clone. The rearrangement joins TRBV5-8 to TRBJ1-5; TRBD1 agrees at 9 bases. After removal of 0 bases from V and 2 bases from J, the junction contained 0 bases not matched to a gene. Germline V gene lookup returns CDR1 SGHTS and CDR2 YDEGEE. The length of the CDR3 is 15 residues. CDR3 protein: CASSLGTGGNQPQHF. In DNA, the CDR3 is TGTGCCAGCAGCTTGGGGACAGGGGGCAATCAGCCCCAGCATTTT.

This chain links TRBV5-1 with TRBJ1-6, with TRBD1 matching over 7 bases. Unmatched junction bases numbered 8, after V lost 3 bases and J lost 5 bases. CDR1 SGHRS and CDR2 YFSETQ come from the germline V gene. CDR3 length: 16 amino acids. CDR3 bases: TGCGCCAGCAGCTCCGATCTCGGGACAGATAATTCACCCCTCCACTTT. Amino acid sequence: CASSSDLGTDNSPLHF.

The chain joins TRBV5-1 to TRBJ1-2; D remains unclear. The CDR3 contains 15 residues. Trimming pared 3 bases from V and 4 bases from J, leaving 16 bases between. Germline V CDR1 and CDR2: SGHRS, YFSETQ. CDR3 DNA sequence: TGCGCCAGCAGCTCGGTCGGGGTGGACGGCTATGGCTACACCTTC. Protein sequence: CASSSVGVDGYGYTF. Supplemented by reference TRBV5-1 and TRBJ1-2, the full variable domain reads KAGVTQTPRYLIKTRGQQVTLSCSPISGHRSVSWYQQTPGQGLQFLFEYFSETQRNKGNFPGRFSGRQFSNSRSEMNVSTLELGDSALYLCASSSVGVDGYGYTFGSGTRLTVV.

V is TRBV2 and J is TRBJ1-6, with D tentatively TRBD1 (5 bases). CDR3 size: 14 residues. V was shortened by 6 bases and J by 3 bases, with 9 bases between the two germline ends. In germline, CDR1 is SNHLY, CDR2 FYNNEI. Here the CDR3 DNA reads TGTGCCAGCAGGCCCGACAGCTATAATTCACCCCTCCACTTT. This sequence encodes CASRPDSYNSPLHF.

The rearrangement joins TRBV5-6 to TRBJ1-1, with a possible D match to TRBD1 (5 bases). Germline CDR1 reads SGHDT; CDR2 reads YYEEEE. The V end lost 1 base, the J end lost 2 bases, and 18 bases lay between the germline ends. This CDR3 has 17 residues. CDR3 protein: CASSLLETGGRNTEAFF. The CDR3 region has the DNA TGTGCCAGCAGCTTGTTAGAGACGGGGGGACGAAACACTGAAGCTTTCTTT.

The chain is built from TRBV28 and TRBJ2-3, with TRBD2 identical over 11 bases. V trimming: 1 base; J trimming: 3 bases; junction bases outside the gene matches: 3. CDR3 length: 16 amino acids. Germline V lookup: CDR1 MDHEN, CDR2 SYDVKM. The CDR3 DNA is TGTGCCAGCAGTTTATCCACTAGCGGGGGAACAGATACGCAGTATTTT. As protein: CASSLSTSGGTDTQYF. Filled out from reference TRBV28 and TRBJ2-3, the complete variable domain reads DVKVTQSSRYLVKRTGEKVFLECVQDMDHENMFWYRQDPGLGLRLIYFSYDVKMKEKGDIPEGYSVSREKKERFSLILESASTNQTSMYLCASSLSTSGGTDTQYFGPGTRLTVL.

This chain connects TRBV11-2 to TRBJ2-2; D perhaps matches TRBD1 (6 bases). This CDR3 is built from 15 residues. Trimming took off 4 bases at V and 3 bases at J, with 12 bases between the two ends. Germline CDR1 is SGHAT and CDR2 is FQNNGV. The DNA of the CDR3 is TGTGCCAGCAGCTCACAGGGTTTGCACACCGGGGAGCTGTTTTTT. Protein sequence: CASSSQGLHTGELFF.

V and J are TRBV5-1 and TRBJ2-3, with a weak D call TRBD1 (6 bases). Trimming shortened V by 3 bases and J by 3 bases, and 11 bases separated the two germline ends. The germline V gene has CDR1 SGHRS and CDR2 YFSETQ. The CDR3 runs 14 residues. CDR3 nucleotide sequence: TGCGCCAGCAGCTCACAGGGTGATACAGATACGCAGTATTTT. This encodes CASSSQGDTDTQYF. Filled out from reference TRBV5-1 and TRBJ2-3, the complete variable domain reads KAGVTQTPRYLIKTRGQQVTLSCSPISGHRSVSWYQQTPGQGLQFLFEYFSETQRNKGNFPGRFSGRQFSNSRSEMNVSTLELGDSALYLCASSSQGDTDTQYFGPGTRLTVL.

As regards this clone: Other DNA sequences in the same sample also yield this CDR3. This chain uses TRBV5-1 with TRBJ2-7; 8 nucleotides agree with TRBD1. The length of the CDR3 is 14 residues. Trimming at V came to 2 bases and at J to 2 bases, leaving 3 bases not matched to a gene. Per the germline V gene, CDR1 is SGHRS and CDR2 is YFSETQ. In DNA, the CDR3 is TGCGCCAGCAGCTTCGGGACAGGTACCTACGAGCAGTACTTC. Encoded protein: CASSFGTGTYEQYF.

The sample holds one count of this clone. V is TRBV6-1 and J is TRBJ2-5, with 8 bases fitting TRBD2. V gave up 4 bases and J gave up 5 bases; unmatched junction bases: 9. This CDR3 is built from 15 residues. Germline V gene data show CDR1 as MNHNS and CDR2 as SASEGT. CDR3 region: CASSGFRGGPETQYF. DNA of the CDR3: TGTGCCAGCAGTGGCTTCCGGGGGGGGCCCGAGACCCAGTACTTC.

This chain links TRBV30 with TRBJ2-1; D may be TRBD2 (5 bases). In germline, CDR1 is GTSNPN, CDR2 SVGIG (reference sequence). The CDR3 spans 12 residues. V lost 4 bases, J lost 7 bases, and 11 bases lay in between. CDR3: CAWTRVPNEQFF. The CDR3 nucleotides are TGTGCCTGGACGAGGGTTCCTAATGAGCAGTTCTTC.

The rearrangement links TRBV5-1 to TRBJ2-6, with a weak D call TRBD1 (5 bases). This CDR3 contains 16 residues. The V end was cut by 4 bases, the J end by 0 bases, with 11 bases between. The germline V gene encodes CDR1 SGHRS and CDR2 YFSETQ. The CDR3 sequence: CASSPRQSSGANVLTF. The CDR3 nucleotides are TGCGCCAGCAGCCCTAGACAGTCCTCTGGGGCCAACGTCCTGACTTTC. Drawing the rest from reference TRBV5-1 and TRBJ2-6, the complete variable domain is KAGVTQTPRYLIKTRGQQVTLSCSPISGHRSVSWYQQTPGQGLQFLFEYFSETQRNKGNFPGRFSGRQFSNSRSEMNVSTLELGDSALYLCASSPRQSSGANVLTFGAGSRLTVL.